This T cell receptor beta chain came from a study of T cell changes during pregnancy in multiple sclerosis. Sequencing used immunoSEQ multiplex PCR; TCRdb keeps in-frame clones, though not all of them. The sample has fewer than 95,000 clones, about 94% seen once; the top ten hold 2.2%. Germline CDR1 and CDR2: SGDLS and YYNGEE. The V and J ends lost 4 bases and 5 bases, in that order; junction bases with no gene match: 9. CDR3 length: 15 amino acids. This sequence was found in a female donor with multiple sclerosis, enrolled in a pregnancy study. The chain joins TRBV9 to TRBJ1-1; 9 bases align to TRBD1. The starting material was peripheral blood, obtained in the third trimester of pregnancy. The CDR3 region is CASSRTGERITEAFF. CDR3 DNA: TGTGCCAGCAGCAGGACAGGGGAAAGGATTACTGAAGCTTTCTTT.